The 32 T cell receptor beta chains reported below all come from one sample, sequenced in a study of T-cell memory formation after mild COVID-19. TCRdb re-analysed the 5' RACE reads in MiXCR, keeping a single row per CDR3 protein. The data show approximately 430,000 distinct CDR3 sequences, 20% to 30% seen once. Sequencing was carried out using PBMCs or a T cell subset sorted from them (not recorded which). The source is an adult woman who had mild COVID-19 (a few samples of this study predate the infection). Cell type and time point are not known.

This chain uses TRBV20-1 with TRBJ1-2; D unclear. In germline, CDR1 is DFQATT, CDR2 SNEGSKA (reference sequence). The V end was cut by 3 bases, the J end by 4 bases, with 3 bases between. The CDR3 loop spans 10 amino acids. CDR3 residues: CSARFYGYTF. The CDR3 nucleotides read TGCAGTGCTAGGTTCTATGGCTACACCTTC.

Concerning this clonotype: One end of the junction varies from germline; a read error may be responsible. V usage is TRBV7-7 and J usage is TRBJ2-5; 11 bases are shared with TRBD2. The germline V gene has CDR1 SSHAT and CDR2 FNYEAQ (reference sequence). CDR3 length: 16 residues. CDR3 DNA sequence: TGTGCTAGCAGCTTACTAGCGGGAGTCGGCGCTCAGACCCAGTACTTC. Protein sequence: CASSLLAGVGAQTQYF.

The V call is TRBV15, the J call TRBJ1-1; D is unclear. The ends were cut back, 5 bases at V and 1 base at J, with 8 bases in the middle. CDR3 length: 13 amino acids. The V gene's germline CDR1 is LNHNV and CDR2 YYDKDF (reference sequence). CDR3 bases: TGTGCCACCAGCGGTCGACAGAACACTGAAGCTTTCTTT. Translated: CATSGRQNTEAFF.

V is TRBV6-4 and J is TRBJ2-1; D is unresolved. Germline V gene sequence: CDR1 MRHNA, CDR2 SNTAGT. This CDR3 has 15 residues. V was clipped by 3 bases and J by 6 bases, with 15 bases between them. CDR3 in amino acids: CASSDHYRFSNEQFF. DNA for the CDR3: TGTGCCAGCAGTGATCACTACCGATTCTCCAATGAGCAGTTCTTC.

CDR3 sequence: CASSSLTDRERQPQHF. CDR3 in DNA: TGTGCCAGCAGCTCGCTCACGGACAGGGAGAGGCAGCCCCAGCATTTT. The rearrangement links TRBV6-1 to TRBJ1-5, with 8 bases identical to TRBD1. Germline V gene sequence: CDR1 MNHNS, CDR2 SASEGT. The J segment lost 7 bases and the V segment lost 6 bases, leaving 14 bases of the junction unmatched. The CDR3 is 16 residues long.

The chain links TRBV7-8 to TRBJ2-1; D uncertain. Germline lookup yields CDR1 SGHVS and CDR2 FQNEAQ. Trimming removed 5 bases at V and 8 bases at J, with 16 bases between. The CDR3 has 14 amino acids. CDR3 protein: CASSPRKGVHEQFF. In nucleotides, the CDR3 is TGTGCCAGCAGCCCCCGTAAGGGTGTCCATGAGCAGTTCTTC.

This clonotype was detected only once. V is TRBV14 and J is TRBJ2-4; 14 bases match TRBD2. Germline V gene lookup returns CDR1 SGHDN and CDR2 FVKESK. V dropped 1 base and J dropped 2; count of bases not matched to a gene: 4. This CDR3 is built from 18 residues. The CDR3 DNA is TGTGCCAGCAGCCAAGCCCGACTAGCGGGAGGGACCAAAAACATTCAGTACTTC. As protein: CASSQARLAGGTKNIQYF.

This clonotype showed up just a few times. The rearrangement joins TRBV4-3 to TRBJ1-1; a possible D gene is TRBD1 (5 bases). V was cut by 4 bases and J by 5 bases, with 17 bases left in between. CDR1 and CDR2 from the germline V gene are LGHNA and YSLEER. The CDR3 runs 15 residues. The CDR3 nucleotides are TGCGCCAGCAGCCTGGGACGGGAACGGTGGACTGAAGCTTTCTTT. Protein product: CASSLGRERWTEAFF.

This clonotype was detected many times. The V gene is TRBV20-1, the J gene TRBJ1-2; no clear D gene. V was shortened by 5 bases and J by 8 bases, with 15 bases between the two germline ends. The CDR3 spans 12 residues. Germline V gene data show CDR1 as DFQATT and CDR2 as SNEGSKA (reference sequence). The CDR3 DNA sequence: TGCAGTGCTGCAGAGGACGAACGGGGCTACACCTTC. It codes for CSAAEDERGYTF.

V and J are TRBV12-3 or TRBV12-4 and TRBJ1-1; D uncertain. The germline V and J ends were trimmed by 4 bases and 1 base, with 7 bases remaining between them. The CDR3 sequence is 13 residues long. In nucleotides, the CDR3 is TGTGCCAGCAGTTCCCTGGGGAACACTGAAGCTTTCTTT. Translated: CASSSLGNTEAFF.

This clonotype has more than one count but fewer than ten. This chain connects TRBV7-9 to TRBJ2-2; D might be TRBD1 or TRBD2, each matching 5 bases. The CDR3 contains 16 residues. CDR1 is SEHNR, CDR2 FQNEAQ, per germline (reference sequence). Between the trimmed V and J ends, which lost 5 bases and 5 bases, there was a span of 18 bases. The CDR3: CASSLSGRKFTGELFF. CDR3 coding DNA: TGTGCCAGCAGCCTATCGGGACGGAAATTTACCGGGGAGCTGTTTTTT.

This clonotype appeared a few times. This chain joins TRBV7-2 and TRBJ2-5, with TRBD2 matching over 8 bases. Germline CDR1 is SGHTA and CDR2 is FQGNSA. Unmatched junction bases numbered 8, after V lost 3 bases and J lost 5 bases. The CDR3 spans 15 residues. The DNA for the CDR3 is TGTGCCAGCAGCTTCCAGAGCGGGAGCGGGGAGACCCAGTACTTC. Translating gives CASSFQSGSGETQYF. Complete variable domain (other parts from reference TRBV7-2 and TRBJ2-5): GAGVSQSPSNKVTEKGKDVELRCDPISGHTALYWYRQSLGQGLEFLIYFQGNSAPDKSGLPSDRFSAERTGGSVSTLTIQRTQQEDSAVYLCASSFQSGSGETQYFGPGTRLLVL.

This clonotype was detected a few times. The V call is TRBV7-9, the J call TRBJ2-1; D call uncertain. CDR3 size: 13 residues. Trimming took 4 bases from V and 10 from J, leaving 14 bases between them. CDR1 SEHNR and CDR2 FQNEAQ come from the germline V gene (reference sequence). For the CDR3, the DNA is TGTGCCAGCAGCTCCCCTAATCATGACGAGCAGTTCTTC. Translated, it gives CASSSPNHDEQFF.

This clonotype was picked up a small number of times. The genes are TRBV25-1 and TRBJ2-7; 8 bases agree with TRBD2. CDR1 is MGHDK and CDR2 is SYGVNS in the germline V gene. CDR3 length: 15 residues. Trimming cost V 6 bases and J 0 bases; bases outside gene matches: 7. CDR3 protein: CASRAGGGSSYEQYF. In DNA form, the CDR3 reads TGTGCCAGCAGGGCCGGCGGGGGGTCCTCCTACGAGCAGTACTTC.

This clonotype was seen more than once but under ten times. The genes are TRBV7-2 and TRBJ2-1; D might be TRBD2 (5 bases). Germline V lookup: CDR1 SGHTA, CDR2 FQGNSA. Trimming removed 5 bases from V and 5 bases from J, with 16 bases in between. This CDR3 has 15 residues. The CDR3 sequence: CASSLPRGSHNEQFF. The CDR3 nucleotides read TGTGCCAGCAGCCTCCCCCGAGGGAGCCACAATGAGCAGTTCTTC.

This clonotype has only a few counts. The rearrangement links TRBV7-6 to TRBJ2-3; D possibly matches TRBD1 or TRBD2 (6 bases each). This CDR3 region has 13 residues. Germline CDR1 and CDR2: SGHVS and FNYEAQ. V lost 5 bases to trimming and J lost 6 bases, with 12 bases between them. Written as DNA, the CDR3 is TGTGCCAGCAGCCGCGGGACACCGGATACGCAGTATTTT. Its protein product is CASSRGTPDTQYF. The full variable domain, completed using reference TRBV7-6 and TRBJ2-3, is GAGVSQSPRYKVTKRGQDVALRCDPISGHVSLYWYRQALGQGPEFLTYFNYEAQQDKSGLPNDRFSAERPEGSISTLTIQRTEQRDSAMYRCASSRGTPDTQYFGPGTRLTVL.

CDR3 nucleotide sequence: TGCGCCAGCAGCTTGACCCCTAGCGCCCTTGGACCCTACGAGCAGTACTTC. Its translation is CASSLTPSALGPYEQYF. This chain connects TRBV5-1 to TRBJ2-7, with a tentative D call TRBD2 (6 bases). Per the germline V gene, CDR1 is SGHRS and CDR2 is YFSETQ. Trimming took 1 base from V and 2 from J, leaving 19 bases between them. The CDR3 totals 17 residues.

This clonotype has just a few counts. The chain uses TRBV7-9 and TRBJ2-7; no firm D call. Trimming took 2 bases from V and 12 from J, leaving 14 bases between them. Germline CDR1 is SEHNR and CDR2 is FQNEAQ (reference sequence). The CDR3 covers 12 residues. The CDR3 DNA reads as TGTGCCAGCAGCTTATCGGGTAGGGCTCGGTACTTC. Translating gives CASSLSGRARYF.

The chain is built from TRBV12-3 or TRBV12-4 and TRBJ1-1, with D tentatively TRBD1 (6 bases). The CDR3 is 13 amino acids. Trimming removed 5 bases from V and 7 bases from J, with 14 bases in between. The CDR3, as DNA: TGTGCCAGCAGTGCTAGGAGGGGGGGTGAAGCTTTCTTT. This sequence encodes CASSARRGGEAFF.

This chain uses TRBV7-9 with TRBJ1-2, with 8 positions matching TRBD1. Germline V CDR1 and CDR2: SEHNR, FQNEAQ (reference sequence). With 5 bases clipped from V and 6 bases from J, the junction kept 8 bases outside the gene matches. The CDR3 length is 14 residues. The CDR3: CASSRPDRGHGYTF. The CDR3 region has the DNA TGTGCCAGCAGCCGGCCCGACAGGGGACATGGCTACACCTTC.

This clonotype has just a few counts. CDR3: CASSLGQGGRRGETQYF. CDR3 nucleotides: TGTGCCAGCAGCCTGGGACAGGGGGGACGTCGTGGAGAGACCCAGTACTTC. This chain connects TRBV7-2 to TRBJ2-5; TRBD1 matches 11 bases. Germline CDR1 SGHTA, CDR2 FQGNSA. There are 17 residues in the CDR3. V shed 5 bases and J 4 bases; nucleotides not matched to a gene: 12.

CDR3 DNA sequence: TGTGCCAGCAGTTACCCACCATTCGCCGGGGAGCTGTTTTTT. Residues: CASSYPPFAGELFF. This rearrangement joins TRBV6-2 or TRBV6-3 to TRBJ2-2, with D unclear. The CDR3 has 14 amino acids. Trimming removed 2 bases at V and 6 bases at J, with 10 bases between. Germline V CDR1 and CDR2: MNHEY, SVGEGT.

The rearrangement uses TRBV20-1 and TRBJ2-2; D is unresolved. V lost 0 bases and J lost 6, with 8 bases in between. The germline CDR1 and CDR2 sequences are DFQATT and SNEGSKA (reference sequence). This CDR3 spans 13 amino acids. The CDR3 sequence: CSARDQGSGELFF. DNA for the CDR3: TGCAGTGCTAGAGATCAAGGTTCCGGGGAGCTGTTTTTT.

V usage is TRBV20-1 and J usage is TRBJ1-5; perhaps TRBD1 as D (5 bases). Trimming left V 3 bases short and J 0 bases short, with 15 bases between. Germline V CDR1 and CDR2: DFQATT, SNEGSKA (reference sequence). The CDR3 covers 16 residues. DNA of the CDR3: TGCAGTGCTAGTCCGGGGACTCAGTATAGCAATCAGCCCCAGCATTTT. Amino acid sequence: CSASPGTQYSNQPQHF.

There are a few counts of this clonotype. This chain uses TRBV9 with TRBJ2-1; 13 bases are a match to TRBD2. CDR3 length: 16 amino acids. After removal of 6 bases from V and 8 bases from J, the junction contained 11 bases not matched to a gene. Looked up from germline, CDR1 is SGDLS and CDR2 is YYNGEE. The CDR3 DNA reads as TGTGCCAGCACCCGAGTGGGACTAGCGGGGACGGATGAGCAGTTCTTC. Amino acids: CASTRVGLAGTDEQFF.

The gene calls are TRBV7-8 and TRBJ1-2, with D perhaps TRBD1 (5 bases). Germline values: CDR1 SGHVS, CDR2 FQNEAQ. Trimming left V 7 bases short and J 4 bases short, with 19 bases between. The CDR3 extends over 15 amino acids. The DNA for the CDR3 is TGTGCCAGCACCGAGCGGGGGGGACGGGTCTATGGCTACACCTTC. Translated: CASTERGGRVYGYTF.

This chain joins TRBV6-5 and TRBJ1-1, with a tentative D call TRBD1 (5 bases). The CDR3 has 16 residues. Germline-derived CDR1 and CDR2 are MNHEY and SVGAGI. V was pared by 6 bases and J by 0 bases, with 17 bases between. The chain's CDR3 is CASSQRRGSLNTEAFF. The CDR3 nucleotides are TGTGCCAGCAGCCAGAGGAGGGGCAGCCTGAACACTGAAGCTTTCTTT.

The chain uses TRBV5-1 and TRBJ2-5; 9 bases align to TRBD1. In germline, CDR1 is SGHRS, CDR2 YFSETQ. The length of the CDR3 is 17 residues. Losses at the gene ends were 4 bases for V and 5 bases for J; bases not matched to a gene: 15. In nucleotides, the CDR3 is TGCGCCAGCAGCCAACAAACAACAGGGGGCGCGGGGGAGACCCAGTACTTC. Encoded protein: CASSQQTTGGAGETQYF.

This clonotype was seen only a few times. CDR3 region: CASSLAMRGADYGYTF. The CDR3 DNA follows: TGTGCCAGCAGCTTGGCAATGAGGGGCGCCGACTATGGCTACACCTTC. V and J are TRBV7-9 and TRBJ1-2, with D possibly being TRBD1 (5 bases). Trimming took off 3 bases at V and 3 bases at J, with 17 bases between the two ends. The CDR3 is 16 residues long. Germline CDR1 reads SEHNR; CDR2 reads FQNEAQ (reference sequence).

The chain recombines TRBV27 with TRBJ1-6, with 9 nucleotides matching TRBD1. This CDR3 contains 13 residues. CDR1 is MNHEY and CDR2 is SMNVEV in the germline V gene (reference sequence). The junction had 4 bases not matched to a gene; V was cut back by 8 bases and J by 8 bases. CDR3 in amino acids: CASGQGRDSPLHF. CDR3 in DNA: TGTGCCAGCGGACAGGGGAGGGATTCACCCCTCCACTTT.

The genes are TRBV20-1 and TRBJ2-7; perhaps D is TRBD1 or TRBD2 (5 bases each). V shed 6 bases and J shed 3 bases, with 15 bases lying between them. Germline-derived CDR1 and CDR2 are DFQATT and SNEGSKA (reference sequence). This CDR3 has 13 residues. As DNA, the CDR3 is TGCAGTGCCACTTCGGGGCGGAGCTACGAGCAGTACTTC. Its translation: CSATSGRSYEQYF.

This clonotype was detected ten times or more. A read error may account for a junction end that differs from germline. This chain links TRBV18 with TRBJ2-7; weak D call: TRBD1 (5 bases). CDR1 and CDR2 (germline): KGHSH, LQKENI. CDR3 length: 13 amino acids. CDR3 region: CASSPAPGYEQYF. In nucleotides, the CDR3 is TGTGCCAGCTCACCCGCCCCAGGGTACGAACAGTACTTC.